Listed below are T cell receptor beta chains from one sample, sequenced in a study of OX40 agonist ivuxolimab in advanced cancers. Clones were sequenced by immunoSEQ multiplex PCR, and TCRdb holds only the in-frame ones, with some missing. This sample has 40,000 to 45,000 clones, with about 87% found just once. This sample comprised CD4+ or CD8+ T cells sorted from blood, obtained in a trial of the OX40 agonist ivuxolimab. The receptor set was obtained from an adult with an advanced solid tumor such as melanoma, head and neck, liver or kidney cancer. The CDR3 runs from the conserved cysteine through the conserved F or W. D genes are given only for firm matches. Expanded clones get a size class; other rows say once, few or many, or leave the size out.

-	-	TRBV29-1	TRBJ2-5	12	CSVSSAGETQYF	TGCAGCGTTTCGTCGGCCGGCGAGACCCAGTACTTC
-	-	TRBV7-6	TRBJ2-2	14	CASSPGTNTGELFF	TGTGCCAGCAGTCCCGGGACCAACACCGGGGAGCTGTTTTTT
-	-	TRBV11-2	TRBJ2-1	16	CASSLVLGVGYNEQFF	TGTGCCAGCAGCTTAGTTCTGGGAGTGGGCTACAATGAGCAGTTCTTC
-	-	TRBV21-1	TRBJ2-3	15	CASSTGTPYTDTQYF	TGTGCCAGCAGCACCGGGACTCCTTACACAGATACGCAGTATTTT
-	-	TRBV5-1	TRBJ2-5	14	CASSLAGGVETQYF	TGCGCCAGCAGCTTGGCCGGAGGGGTGGAGACCCAGTACTTC
-	TRBD1	TRBV10-3	TRBJ2-7	17	CAISVSGTGGISYEQYF	TGTGCCATCAGCGTCTCCGGGACAGGGGGTATATCCTACGAGCAGTACTTC
-	-	TRBV5-1	TRBJ2-3	16	CASKPQGLRGPDTQYF	TGCGCCAGCAAGCCTCAAGGACTCCGGGGGCCAGATACGCAGTATTTT
-	-	TRBV30	TRBJ2-7	12	CAWGSGPYEQYF	TGTGCCTGGGGGAGCGGACCCTACGAGCAGTACTTC
-	-	TRBV28	TRBJ2-3	13	CASSFGGTDTQYF	TGTGCCAGCAGTTTCGGAGGCACAGATACGCAGTATTTT
-	-	TRBV29-1	TRBJ2-5	17	CSARLPRLGNPTGAQYF	TGCAGCGCCCGACTACCTAGGCTGGGAAATCCAACCGGGGCCCAGTACTTC
once	-	TRBV30	TRBJ2-7	12	CAWSVGGYEQYF	TGTGCCTGGAGTGTGGGCGGGTACGAGCAGTACTTC